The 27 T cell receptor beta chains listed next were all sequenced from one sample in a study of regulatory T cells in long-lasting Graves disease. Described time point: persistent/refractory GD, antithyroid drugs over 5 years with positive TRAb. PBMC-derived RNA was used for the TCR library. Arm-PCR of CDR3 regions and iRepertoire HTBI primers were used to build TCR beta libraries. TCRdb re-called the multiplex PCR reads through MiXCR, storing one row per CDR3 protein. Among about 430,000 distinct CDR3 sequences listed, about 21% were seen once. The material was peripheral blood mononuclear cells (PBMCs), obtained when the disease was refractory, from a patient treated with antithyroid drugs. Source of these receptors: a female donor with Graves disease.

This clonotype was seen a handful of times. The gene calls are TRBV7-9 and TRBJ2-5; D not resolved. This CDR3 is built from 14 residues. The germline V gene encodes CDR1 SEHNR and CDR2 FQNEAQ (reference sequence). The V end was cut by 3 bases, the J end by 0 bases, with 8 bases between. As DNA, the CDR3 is TGTGCCAGCAGCTTCAGCAGGTACCAAGAGACCCAGTACTTC. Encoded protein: CASSFSRYQETQYF.

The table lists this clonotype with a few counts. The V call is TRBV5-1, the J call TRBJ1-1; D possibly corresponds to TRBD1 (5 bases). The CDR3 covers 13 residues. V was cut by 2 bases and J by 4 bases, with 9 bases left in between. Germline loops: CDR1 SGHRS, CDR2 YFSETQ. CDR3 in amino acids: CASSFRDFTEAFF. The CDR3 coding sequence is TGCGCCAGCAGCTTCCGGGACTTCACTGAAGCTTTCTTT.

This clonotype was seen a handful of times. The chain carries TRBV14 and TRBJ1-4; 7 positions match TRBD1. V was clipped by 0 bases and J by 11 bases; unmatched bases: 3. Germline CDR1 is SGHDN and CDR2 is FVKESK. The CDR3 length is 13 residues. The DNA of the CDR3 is TGTGCCAGCAGCCAAGATCAGGGGGGGAAACTGTTTTTT. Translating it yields CASSQDQGGKLFF. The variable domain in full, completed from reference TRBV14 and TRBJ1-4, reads EAGVTQFPSHSVIEKGQTVTLRCDPISGHDNLYWYRRVMGKEIKFLLHFVKESKQDESGMPNNRFLAERTGGTYSTLKVQPAELEDSGVYFCASSQDQGGKLFFGSGTQLSVL.

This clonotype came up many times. The CDR3 bases are TGTGCCAGCAGTTCGGGTCAGCCCCAGCATTTT. Amino acid sequence: CASSSGQPQHF. This chain uses TRBV12-3 or TRBV12-4 with TRBJ1-5; D uncertain. This CDR3 comprises 11 residues. V dropped 4 bases and J dropped 6 bases, with 4 bases sitting between them.

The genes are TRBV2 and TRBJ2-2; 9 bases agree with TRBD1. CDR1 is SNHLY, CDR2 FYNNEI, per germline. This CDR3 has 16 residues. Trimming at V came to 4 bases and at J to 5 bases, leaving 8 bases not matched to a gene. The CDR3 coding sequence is TGTGCCAGCAGTGGCCCGGGACAGGGAGGAACCGGGGAGCTGTTTTTT. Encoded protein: CASSGPGQGGTGELFF.

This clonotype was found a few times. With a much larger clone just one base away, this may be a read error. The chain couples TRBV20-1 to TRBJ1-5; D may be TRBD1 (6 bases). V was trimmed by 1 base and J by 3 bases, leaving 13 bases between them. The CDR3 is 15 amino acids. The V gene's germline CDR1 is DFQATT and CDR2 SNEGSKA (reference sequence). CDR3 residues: CSARAGAEINQPQHF. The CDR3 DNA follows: TGCAGTGCTAGAGCAGGGGCAGAGATCAATCAGCCCCAGCATTTT.

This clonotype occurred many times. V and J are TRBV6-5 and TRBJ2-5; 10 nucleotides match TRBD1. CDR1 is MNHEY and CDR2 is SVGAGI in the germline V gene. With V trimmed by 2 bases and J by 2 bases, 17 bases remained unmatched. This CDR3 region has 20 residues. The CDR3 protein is CASSYRVPGQGRGRQETQYF. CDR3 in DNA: TGTGCCAGCAGTTACCGAGTCCCGGGACAGGGGAGGGGGCGTCAAGAGACCCAGTACTTC.

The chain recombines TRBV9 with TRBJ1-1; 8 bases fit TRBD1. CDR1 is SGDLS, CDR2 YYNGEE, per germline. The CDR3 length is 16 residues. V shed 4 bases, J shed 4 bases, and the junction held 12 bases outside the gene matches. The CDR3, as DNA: TGTGCCAGCAGCCCCCAGGGGGCAACTAGGGGCACTGAAGCTTTCTTT. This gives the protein CASSPQGATRGTEAFF.

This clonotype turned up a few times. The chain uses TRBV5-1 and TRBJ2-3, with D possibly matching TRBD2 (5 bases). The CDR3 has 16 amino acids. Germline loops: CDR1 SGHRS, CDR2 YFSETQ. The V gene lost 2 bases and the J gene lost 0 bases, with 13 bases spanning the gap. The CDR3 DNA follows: TGCGCCAGCAGCTTTTGGAGCGGAGTAAGCACAGATACGCAGTATTTT. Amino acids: CASSFWSGVSTDTQYF.

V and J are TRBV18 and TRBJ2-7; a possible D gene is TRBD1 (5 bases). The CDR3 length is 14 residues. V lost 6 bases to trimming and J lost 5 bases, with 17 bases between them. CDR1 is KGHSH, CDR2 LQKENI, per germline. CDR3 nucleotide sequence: TGTGCCAGCTCGCGAGACAGAGGCTCGAACGAGCAGTACTTC. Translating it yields CASSRDRGSNEQYF.

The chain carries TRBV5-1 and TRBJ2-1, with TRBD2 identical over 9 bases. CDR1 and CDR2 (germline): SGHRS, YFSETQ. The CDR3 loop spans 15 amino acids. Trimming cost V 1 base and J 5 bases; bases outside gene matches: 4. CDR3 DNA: TGCGCCAGCAGCTTGACAGGCGGGAGGGACAATGAGCAGTTCTTC. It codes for CASSLTGGRDNEQFF.

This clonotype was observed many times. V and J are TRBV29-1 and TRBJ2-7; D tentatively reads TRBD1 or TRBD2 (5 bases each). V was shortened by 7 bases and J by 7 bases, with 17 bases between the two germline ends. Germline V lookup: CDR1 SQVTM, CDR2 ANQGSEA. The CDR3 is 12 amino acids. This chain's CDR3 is CSGYMGPGEQYF. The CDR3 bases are TGCAGCGGATATATGGGGCCGGGAGAGCAGTACTTC.

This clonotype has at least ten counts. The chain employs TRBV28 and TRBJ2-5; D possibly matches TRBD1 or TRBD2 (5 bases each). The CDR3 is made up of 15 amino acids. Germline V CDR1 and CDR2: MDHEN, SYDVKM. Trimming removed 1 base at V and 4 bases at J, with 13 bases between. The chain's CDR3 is CASSLFTRRGETQYF. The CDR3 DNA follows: TGTGCCAGCAGTTTATTCACTAGAAGGGGAGAGACCCAGTACTTC.

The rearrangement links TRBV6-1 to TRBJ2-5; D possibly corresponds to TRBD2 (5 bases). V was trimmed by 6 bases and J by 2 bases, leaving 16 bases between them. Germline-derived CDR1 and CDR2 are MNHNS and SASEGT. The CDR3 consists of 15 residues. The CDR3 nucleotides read TGTGCCAGCAGCCTTGATGTTGGAGGACAAGAGACCCAGTACTTC. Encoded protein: CASSLDVGGQETQYF.

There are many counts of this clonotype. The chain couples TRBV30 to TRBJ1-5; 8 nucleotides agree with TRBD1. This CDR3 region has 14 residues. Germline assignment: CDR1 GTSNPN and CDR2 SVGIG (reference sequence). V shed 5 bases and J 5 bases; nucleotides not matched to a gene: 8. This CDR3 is CAWGVGQGDQPQHF. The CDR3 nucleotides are TGTGCCTGGGGAGTAGGACAGGGAGATCAGCCCCAGCATTTT.

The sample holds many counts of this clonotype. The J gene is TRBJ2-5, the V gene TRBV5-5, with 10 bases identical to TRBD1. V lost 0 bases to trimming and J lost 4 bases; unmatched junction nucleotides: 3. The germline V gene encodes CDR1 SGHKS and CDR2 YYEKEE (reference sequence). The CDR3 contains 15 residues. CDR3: CASSLVRTGGETQYF. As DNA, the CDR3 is TGTGCCAGCAGCTTGGTTAGGACAGGGGGAGAGACCCAGTACTTC.

CDR3: CASSYPGQTYEQYF. The CDR3 DNA reads as TGCGCCAGCAGCTATCCTGGACAGACCTACGAGCAGTACTTC. V gene TRBV4-1 combines with J gene TRBJ2-7, with D possibly TRBD1 on 6 matching bases. CDR1 MGHRA and CDR2 YSYEKL come from the germline V gene. This CDR3 is 14 amino acids long. V gave up 5 bases and J gave up 2 bases, with 13 bases separating them.

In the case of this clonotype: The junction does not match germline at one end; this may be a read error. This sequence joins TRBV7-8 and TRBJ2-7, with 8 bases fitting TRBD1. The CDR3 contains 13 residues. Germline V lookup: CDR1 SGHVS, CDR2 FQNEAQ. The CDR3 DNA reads TGTGCCAGCAGCAACCGGGACAGGCAGGAAATTGACTTC. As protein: CASSNRDRQEIDF.

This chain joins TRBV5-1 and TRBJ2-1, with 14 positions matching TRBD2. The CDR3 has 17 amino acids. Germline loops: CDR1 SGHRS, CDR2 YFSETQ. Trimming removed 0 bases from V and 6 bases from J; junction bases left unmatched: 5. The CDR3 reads CASSLALGLAGGNEQFF. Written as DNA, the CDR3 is TGCGCCAGCAGCTTGGCCTTAGGACTAGCGGGAGGCAATGAGCAGTTCTTC.

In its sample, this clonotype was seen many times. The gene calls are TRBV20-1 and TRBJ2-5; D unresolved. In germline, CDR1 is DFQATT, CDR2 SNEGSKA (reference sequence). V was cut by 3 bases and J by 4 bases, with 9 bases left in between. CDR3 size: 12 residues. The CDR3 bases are TGCAGTGCTAGTTTGTGGGGAGAGACCCAGTACTTC. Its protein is CSASLWGETQYF.

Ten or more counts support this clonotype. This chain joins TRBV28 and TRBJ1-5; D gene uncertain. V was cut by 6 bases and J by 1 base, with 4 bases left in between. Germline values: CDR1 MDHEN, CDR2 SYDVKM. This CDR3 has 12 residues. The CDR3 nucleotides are TGTGCCAGCAGGGACAGCAATCAGCCCCAGCATTTT. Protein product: CASRDSNQPQHF.

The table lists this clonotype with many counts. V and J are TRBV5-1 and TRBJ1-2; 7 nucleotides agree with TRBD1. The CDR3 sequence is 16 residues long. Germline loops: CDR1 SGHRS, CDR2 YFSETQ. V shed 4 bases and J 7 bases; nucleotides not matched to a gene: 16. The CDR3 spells CASSIRSPGQQPGYTF. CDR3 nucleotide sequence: TGCGCCAGCAGCATAAGATCCCCGGGACAGCAGCCTGGCTACACCTTC.

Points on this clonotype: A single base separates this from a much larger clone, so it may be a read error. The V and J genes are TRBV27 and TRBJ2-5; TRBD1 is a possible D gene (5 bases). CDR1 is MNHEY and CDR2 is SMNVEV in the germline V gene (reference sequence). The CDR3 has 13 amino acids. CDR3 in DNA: TGTGCCAGCAGTTCGGACAATTCAGAGGCCCAGTACTTC. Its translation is CASSSDNSEAQYF.

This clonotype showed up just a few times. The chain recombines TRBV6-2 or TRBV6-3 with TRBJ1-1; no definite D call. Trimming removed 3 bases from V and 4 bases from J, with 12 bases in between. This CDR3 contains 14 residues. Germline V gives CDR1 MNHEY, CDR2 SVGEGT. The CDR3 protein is CASSYGVGLTEAFF. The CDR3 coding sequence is TGTGCCAGCAGTTATGGAGTAGGACTCACTGAAGCTTTCTTT.

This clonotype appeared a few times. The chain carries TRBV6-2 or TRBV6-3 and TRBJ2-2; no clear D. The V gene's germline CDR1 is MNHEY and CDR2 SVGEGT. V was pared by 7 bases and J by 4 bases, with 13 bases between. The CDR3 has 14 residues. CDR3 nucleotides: TGTGCCAGCATGGGCCAGGCGTTCACCGGGGAGCTGTTTTTT. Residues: CASMGQAFTGELFF.

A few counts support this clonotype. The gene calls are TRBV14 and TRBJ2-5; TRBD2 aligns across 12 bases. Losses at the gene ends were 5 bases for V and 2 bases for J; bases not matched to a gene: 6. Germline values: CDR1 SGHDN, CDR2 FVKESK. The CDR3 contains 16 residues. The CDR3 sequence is CASSNGLAGIQETQYF. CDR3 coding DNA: TGTGCCAGCAGCAACGGACTAGCGGGAATACAAGAGACCCAGTACTTC.

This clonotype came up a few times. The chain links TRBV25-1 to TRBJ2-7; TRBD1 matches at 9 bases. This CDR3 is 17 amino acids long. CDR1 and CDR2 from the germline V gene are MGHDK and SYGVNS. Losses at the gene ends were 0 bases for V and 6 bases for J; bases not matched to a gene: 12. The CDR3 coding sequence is TGTGCCAGCAGTGAATACCGAGGACAGGGGCAAAATGGCGAGCAGTACTTC. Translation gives CASSEYRGQGQNGEQYF.